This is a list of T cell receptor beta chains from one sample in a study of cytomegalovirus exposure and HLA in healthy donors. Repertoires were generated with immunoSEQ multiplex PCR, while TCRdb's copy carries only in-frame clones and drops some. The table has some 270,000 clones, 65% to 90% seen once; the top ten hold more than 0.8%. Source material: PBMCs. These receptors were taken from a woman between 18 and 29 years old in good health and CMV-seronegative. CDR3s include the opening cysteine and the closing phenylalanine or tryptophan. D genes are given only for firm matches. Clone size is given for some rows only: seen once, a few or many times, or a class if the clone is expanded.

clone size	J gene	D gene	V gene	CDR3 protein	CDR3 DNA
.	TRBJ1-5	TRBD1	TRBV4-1	CASSQDRQGSNQPQHF	TGCGCCAGCAGCCAAGATAGACAGGGTAGCAATCAGCCCCAGCATTTT
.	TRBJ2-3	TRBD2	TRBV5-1	CASSLAPGLGTDTQYF	TGCGCCAGCAGCTTGGCCCCGGGACTAGGCACAGATACGCAGTATTTT
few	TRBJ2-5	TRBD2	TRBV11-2	CASSFRGLAAGETQYF	TGTGCCAGCAGCTTCAGGGGACTAGCGGCAGGAGAGACCCAGTACTTC
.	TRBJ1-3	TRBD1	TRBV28	CASSATGDSGNTIYF	TGTGCCAGCAGTGCAACAGGGGACTCTGGAAACACCATATATTTT
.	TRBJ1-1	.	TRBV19	CASSIAGFTEAFF	TGTGCCAGTAGTATAGCAGGGTTCACTGAAGCTTTCTTT
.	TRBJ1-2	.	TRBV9	CASSVVPNYGYTF	TGTGCCAGCAGCGTAGTCCCAAACTATGGCTACACCTTC
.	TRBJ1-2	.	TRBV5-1	CASSLGGAGLAYGYTF	TGCGCCAGCAGCTTGGGAGGTGCGGGACTCGCCTATGGCTACACCTTC
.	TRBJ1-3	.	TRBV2	CASSQAGNTIYF	TGTGCCAGCAGCCAGGCCGGAAACACCATATATTTT
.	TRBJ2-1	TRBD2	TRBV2	CASRSGEPYNEQFF	TGTGCCAGCAGGAGCGGGGAACCCTACAATGAGCAGTTCTTC
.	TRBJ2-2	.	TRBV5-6	CASSPRTPKNTGELFF	TGTGCCAGCAGCCCCCGGACTCCGAAGAACACCGGGGAGCTGTTTTTT
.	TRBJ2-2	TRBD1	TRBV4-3	CASSQDRIPGTENTGELFF	TGCGCCAGCAGCCAAGATAGGATCCCCGGGACAGAGAACACCGGGGAGCTGTTTTTT
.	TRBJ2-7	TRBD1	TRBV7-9	CASSFGVGIGQANSYEQYF	TGTGCCAGCAGCTTCGGAGTAGGAATAGGACAGGCAAACTCCTACGAGCAGTACTTC
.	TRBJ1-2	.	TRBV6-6	CASSPRTGNYGYTF	TGTGCCAGCAGTCCACGGACGGGAAACTATGGCTACACCTTC
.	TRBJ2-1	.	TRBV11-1	CASSLLAPVYNEQFF	TGTGCCAGCAGCTTACTAGCGCCAGTCTACAATGAGCAGTTCTTC
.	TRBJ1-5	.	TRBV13	CASSIRTVGNQPQHF	TGTGCCAGCAGCATACGGACAGTCGGCAATCAGCCCCAGCATTTT
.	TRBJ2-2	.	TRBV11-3	CASGLIFTGELFF	TGTGCCAGCGGCCTCATCTTCACCGGGGAGCTGTTTTTT
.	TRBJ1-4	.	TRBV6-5	CASSDSRRGVRLFF	TGTGCCAGCAGTGACAGCCGGCGGGGGGTGCGGCTGTTTTTT
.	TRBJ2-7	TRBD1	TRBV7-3	CASSPGQVTSYEQYF	TGTGCCAGCAGCCCAGGACAGGTGACCTCCTACGAGCAGTACTTC
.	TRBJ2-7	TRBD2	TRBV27	CASSSSSGEVQHEQYF	TGTGCCAGCAGTTCCTCTAGCGGGGAAGTGCAGCACGAGCAGTACTTC
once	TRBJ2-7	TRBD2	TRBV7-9	CASSFTLAGTNEQYF	TGTGCCAGCAGCTTCACACTAGCGGGAACCAACGAGCAGTACTTC
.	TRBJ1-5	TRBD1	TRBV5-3	CARSSSRDRDQPQHF	TGTGCCAGAAGCTCGTCCAGGGACAGGGATCAGCCCCAGCATTTT
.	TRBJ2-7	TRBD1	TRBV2	CASRGQGLYEQYF	TGTGCCAGCAGAGGACAGGGCCTCTACGAGCAGTACTTC
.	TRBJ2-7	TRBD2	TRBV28	CASSLWTSGRGEQYF	TGTGCCAGCAGTTTATGGACTAGCGGGAGAGGGGAGCAGTACTTC
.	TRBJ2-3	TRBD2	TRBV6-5	CASSLAGAGTDTQYF	TGTGCCAGCAGCTTAGCGGGGGCCGGCACAGATACGCAGTATTTT
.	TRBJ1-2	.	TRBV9	CASSPATGDYGYTF	TGTGCCAGCAGCCCTGCCACAGGCGACTATGGCTACACCTTC
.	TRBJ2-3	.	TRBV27	CASSLVRPTDTQYF	TGTGCCAGCAGTTTAGTCAGGCCGACAGATACGCAGTATTTT
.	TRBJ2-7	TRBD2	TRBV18	CASSPRTQREGQLNWQYF	TGTGCCAGCTCACCACGGACACAGCGGGAGGGCCAGCTAAATTGGCAGTACTTC
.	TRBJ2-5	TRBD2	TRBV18	CASSRLTSGEETQYF	TGTGCCAGCTCACGCTTAACTAGCGGGGAAGAGACCCAGTACTTC
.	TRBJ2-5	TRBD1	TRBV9	CASSAHRGQGETQYF	TGTGCCAGCAGCGCCCACAGGGGGCAAGGAGAGACCCAGTACTTC
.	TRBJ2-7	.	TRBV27	CASSLGRTYEQYF	TGTGCCAGCAGTCTAGGGAGGACTTACGAGCAGTACTTC
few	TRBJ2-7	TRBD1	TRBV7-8	CASSSGRDRGYEQYF	TGTGCCAGCAGCTCAGGCCGGGACAGGGGTTACGAGCAGTACTTC
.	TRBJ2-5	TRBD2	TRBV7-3	CASSQPTSGSTETQYF	TGTGCCAGCAGCCAACCCACTAGCGGGAGCACAGAGACCCAGTACTTC
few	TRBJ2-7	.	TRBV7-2	CASSSSVSYEQYF	TGTGCCAGCAGCTCTTCCGTTTCCTACGAGCAGTACTTC
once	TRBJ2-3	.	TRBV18	CASSPPSVTLITDTQYF	TGTGCCAGCTCACCACCATCGGTGACTCTCATTACAGATACGCAGTATTTT
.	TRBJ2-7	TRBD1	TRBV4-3	CASSQGQGARYEQYF	TGCGCCAGCAGCCAAGGACAGGGGGCACGTTACGAGCAGTACTTC
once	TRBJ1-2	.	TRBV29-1	CSADNQGVGYTF	TGCAGCGCGGACAATCAGGGTGTCGGCTACACCTTC
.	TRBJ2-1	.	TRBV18	CASSPNEEQFF	TGTGCCAGCTCACCAAATGAGGAGCAGTTCTTC
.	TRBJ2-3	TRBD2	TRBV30	CAWSLAGAYTDTQYF	TGTGCCTGGAGCCTAGCGGGGGCCTACACAGATACGCAGTATTTT
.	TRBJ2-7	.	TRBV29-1	CSVWRASSYEQYF	TGCAGCGTTTGGAGGGCCTCCTCCTACGAGCAGTACTTC
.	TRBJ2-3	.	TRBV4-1	CASSQAPVAPHSTQYF	TGCGCCAGCAGCCAAGCCCCGGTAGCCCCCCATTCAACGCAGTATTTT
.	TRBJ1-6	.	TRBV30	CAWSGGGERNSPLHF	TGTGCCTGGAGTGGGGGGGGAGAGAGGAATTCACCCCTCCACTTT
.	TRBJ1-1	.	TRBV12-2	CASRPTGKNTEAFF	TGTGCAAGTCGCCCGACAGGGAAAAACACTGAAGCTTTCTTT
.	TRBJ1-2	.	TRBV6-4	CASSEQGHLNYGYTF	TGTGCCAGCAGTGAACAGGGTCACTTGAACTATGGCTACACCTTC
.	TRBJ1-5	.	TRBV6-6	CASSPPGYSNQPQHF	TGTGCCAGCAGTCCGCCGGGATATAGCAATCAGCCCCAGCATTTT
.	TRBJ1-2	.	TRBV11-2	CASSQDGGAAGYTF	TGTGCCAGCAGCCAGGATGGAGGGGCGGCTGGCTACACCTTC
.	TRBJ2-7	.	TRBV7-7	CASSFGTSRYEQYF	TGTGCTAGCAGCTTCGGGACTTCCCGCTACGAGCAGTACTTC
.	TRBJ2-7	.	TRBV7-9	CASSSSGITYEQYF	TGTGCCAGCAGCTCCTCCGGGATAACCTACGAGCAGTACTTC